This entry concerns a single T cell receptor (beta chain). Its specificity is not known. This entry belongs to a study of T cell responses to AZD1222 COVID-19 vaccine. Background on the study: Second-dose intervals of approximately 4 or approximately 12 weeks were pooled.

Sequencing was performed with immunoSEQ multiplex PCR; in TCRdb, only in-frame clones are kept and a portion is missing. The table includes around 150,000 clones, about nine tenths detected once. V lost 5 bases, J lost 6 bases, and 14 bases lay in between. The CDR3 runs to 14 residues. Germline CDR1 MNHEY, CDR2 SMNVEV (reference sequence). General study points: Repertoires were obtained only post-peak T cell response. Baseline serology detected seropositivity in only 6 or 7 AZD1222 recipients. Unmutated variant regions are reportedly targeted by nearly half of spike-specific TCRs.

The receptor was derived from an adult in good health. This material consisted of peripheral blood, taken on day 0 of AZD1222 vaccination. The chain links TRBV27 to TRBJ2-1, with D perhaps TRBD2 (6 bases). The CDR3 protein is CASSPRLVGNEQFF. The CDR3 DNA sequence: TGTGCCAGCAGTCCCCGACTAGTCGGCAATGAGCAGTTCTTC.